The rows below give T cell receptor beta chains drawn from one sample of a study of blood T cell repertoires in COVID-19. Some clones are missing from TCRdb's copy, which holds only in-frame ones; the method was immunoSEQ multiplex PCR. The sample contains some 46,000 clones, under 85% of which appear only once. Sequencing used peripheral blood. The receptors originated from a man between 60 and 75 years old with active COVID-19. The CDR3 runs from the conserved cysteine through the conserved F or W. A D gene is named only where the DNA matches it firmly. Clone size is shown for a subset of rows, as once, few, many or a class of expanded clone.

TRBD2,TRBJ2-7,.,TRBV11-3,CASSPRAGDPEQYF,TGTGCCAGCAGCCCAAGGGCGGGGGATCCCGAGCAGTACTTC
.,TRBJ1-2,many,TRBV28,CASSLAQGIYGYTF,TGTGCCAGCAGTTTGGCCCAGGGAATCTATGGCTACACCTTC
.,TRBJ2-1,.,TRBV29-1,CSSNPGGSPYNEQFF,TGCAGCTCAAACCCCGGGGGATCCCCCTACAATGAGCAGTTCTTC
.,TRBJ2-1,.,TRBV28,CASRRGVNEQFF,TGTGCCAGCAGACGAGGAGTTAATGAGCAGTTCTTC
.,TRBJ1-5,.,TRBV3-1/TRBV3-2,CASSQAQGRGPQHF,TGTGCCAGCAGCCAAGCGCAGGGTCGAGGCCCCCAGCATTTT
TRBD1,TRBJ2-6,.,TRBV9,CASSVGGQVSSGANVLTF,TGTGCCAGCAGCGTAGGGGGACAGGTTAGCTCTGGGGCCAACGTCCTGACTTTC
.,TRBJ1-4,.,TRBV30,CAWSVISRGSEKLFF,TGTGCCTGGAGTGTAATAAGCCGGGGGAGTGAAAAACTGTTTTTT
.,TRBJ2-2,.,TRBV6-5,CASSYRLMRDTGELFF,TGTGCCAGCAGTTACCGACTAATGCGGGACACCGGGGAGCTGTTTTTT
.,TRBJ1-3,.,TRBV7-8,CASSLAEGAGNTIYF,TGTGCCAGCAGCTTAGCAGAGGGTGCAGGAAACACCATATATTTT
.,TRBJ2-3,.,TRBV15,CATGGTTDTQYF,TGTGCCACCGGGGGGACCACAGATACGCAGTATTTT
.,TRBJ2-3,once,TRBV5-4,CASSSRTSPADTQYF,TGTGCCAGCAGCTCCCGAACTAGCCCCGCAGATACGCAGTATTTT
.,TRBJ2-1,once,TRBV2,CASIAGYNEQFF,TGTGCCAGCATAGCCGGGTACAATGAGCAGTTCTTC
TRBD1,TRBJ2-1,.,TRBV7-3,CASSWDRYNEQFF,TGTGCCAGCAGCTGGGACAGGTACAATGAGCAGTTCTTC
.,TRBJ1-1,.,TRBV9,CASSEGINTEAFF,TGTGCCAGCAGCGAGGGGATCAACACTGAAGCTTTCTTT
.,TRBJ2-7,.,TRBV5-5,CASSFPGAHEQYF,TGTGCCAGCAGCTTCCCCGGTGCCCACGAGCAGTACTTC
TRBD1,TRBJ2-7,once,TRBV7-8,CASSLSVDRGYEQYF,TGTGCCAGCAGCTTGTCCGTGGACAGGGGTTACGAGCAGTACTTC
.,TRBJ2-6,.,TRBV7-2,CASSFVSGGSGANVLTF,TGTGCCAGCAGCTTCGTTTCCGGGGGCTCTGGGGCCAACGTCCTGACTTTC
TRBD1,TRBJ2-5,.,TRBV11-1,CASTEARDRKETQYF,TGTGCCAGCACCGAGGCCCGGGACAGAAAAGAGACCCAGTACTTC
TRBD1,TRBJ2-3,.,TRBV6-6,CASSTGTGGTDTQYF,TGTGCCAGCAGCACCGGGACAGGGGGCACAGATACGCAGTATTTT
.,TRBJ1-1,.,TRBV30,CAWKVAGNTEAFF,TGTGCCTGGAAGGTGGCAGGGAACACTGAAGCTTTCTTT
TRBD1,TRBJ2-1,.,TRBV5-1,CASSKGTGFRGEQFF,TGCGCCAGCAGCAAAGGGACAGGCTTTCGTGGTGAGCAGTTCTTC
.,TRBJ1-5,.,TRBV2,CASSAEGSNQPQHF,TGTGCCAGCAGTGCTGAGGGTAGCAATCAGCCCCAGCATTTT
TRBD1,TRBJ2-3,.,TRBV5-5,CASSAELTGAGTDTQYF,TGTGCCAGCAGCGCAGAATTAACAGGGGCTGGGACAGATACGCAGTATTTT
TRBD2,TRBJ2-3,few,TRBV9,CASSETSGGAKPDTQYF,TGTGCCAGCAGCGAGACTAGCGGGGGGGCAAAACCAGATACGCAGTATTTT
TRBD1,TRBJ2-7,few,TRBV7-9,CASSSPTGYEQYF,TGTGCCAGCAGCTCACCGACAGGGTACGAGCAGTACTTC
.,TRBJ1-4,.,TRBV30,CAWTGSNEKLFF,TGTGCCTGGACAGGATCCAATGAAAAACTGTTTTTT
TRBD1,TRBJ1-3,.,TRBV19,CASSPRQGFDGNTIYF,TGTGCCAGTAGTCCACGACAGGGCTTCGATGGAAACACCATATATTTT
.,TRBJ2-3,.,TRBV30,CAWSVIEDRTDTQYF,TGTGCCTGGAGTGTAATAGAGGATCGCACAGATACGCAGTATTTT
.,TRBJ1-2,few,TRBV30,CAWTYGGLRYGYTF,TGTGCCTGGACCTACGGGGGACTGCGCTATGGCTACACCTTC
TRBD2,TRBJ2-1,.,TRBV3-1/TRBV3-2,CASSPTSGSYNEQFF,TGTGCCAGCAGCCCCACTAGCGGGAGTTACAATGAGCAGTTCTTC
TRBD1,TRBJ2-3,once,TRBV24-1,CATSPMTGESTDTQYF,TGTGCCACCAGTCCTATGACAGGGGAAAGCACAGATACGCAGTATTTT
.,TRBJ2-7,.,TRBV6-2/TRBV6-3,CASSYVAGITYEQYF,TGTGCCAGCAGTTACGTGGCAGGGATAACCTACGAGCAGTACTTC
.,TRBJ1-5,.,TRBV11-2,CASSLYRDQPQHF,TGTGCCAGCAGCTTATACAGGGATCAGCCCCAGCATTTT
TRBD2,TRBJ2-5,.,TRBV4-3,CASSQSRVPSGGEVGETQYF,TGCGCCAGCAGCCAATCCCGAGTGCCTAGCGGGGGGGAGGTCGGAGAGACCCAGTACTTC
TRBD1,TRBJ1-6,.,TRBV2,CASRPTGSSYNSPLHF,TGTGCCAGCAGACCGACAGGGAGCTCCTATAATTCACCCCTCCACTTT
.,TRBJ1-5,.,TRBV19,CASSIDLSGIGQPQHF,TGTGCCAGTAGTATAGATCTATCAGGGATAGGTCAGCCCCAGCATTTT
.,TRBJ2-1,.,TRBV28,CASSLDRVYNEQFF,TGTGCCAGCAGTTTAGACAGAGTCTACAATGAGCAGTTCTTC
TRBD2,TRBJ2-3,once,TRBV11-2,CASRRTSGADTQYF,TGTGCCAGCAGGCGGACTAGCGGGGCAGATACGCAGTATTTT
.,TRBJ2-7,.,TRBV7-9,CASSPGEQSLEQYF,TGTGCCAGCAGCCCGGGGGAACAGTCCCTCGAGCAGTACTTC
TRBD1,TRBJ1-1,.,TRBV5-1,CASSLDRDRMNTEAFF,TGCGCCAGCAGCTTGGATAGGGACAGGATGAACACTGAAGCTTTCTTT
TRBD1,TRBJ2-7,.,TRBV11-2,CASSLDVGGGEQYF,TGTGCCAGCAGCTTAGATGTAGGGGGCGGCGAGCAGTACTTC
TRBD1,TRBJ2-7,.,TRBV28,CASSKTGVLYEQYF,TGTGCCAGCAGCAAGACAGGGGTCCTCTACGAGCAGTACTTC
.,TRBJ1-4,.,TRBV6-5,CASSRGDEKLFF,TGTGCCAGCAGTCGGGGGGACGAAAAACTGTTTTTT
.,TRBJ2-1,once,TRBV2,CASSDPPVDTYNEQFF,TGTGCCAGCAGTGATCCTCCCGTCGATACTTACAATGAGCAGTTCTTC
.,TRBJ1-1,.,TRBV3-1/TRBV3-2,CASSQVANTEAFF,TGTGCCAGCAGCCAAGTAGCAAACACTGAAGCTTTCTTT
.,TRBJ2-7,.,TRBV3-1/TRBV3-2,CASSQRGSAYEQYF,TGTGCCAGCAGCCAACGAGGGAGTGCTTACGAGCAGTACTTC
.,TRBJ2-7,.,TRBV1,CTSSRTPRLAGGPYEQYF,TGCACCAGCAGCCGAACCCCTAGACTAGCGGGAGGGCCCTACGAGCAGTACTTC
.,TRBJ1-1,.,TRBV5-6,CASFGLGVDTEAFF,TGTGCCAGCTTTGGGCTGGGTGTTGACACTGAAGCTTTCTTT
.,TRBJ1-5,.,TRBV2,CASSREKTSNQPQHF,TGTGCCAGCTCTAGGGAGAAAACAAGCAATCAGCCCCAGCATTTT
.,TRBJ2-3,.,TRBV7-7,CASSSGLPGDTQYF,TGTGCCAGCAGCTCCGGACTACCCGGAGATACGCAGTATTTT